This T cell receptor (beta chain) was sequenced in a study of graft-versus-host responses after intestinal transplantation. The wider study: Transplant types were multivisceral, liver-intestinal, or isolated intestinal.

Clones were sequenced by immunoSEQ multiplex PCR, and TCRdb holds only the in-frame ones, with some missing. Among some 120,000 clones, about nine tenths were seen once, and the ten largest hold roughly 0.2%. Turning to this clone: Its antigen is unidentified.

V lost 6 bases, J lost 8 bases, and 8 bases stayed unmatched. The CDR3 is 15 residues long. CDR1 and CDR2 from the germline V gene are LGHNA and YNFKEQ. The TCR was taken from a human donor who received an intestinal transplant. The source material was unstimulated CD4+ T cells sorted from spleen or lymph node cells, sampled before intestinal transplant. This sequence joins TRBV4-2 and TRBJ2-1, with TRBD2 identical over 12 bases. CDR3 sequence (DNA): TGTGCCAGCAGGTCGCTAGCGGGAGGGATTGATGAGCAGTTCTTC. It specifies CASRSLAGGIDEQFF.